Sequencing of this TCR beta chain was carried out in a study of OX40 agonist ivuxolimab in advanced cancers. The CDR3 length is 15 residues. Losses at the gene ends were 3 bases for V and 1 base for J; bases not matched to a gene: 2. Germline CDR1 MGHRA, CDR2 YSYEKL. Using immunoSEQ multiplex PCR, the repertoire was profiled, and TCRdb retains in-frame clones only, with some absent. The sample records 70,000 to 95,000 clones, about 91% being singletons. The material sequenced was CD4+ or CD8+ T cells sorted from blood, taken in a trial of the OX40 agonist ivuxolimab. The V call is TRBV4-1, the J call TRBJ2-7; TRBD2 aligns across 11 bases. The TCR originated in an adult with an advanced solid tumor such as melanoma, head and neck, liver or kidney cancer. CDR3 sequence reads: CASSHGTSGSYEQYF. CDR3 coding DNA: TGCGCCAGCAGCCACGGGACTAGCGGATCCTACGAGCAGTACTTC.